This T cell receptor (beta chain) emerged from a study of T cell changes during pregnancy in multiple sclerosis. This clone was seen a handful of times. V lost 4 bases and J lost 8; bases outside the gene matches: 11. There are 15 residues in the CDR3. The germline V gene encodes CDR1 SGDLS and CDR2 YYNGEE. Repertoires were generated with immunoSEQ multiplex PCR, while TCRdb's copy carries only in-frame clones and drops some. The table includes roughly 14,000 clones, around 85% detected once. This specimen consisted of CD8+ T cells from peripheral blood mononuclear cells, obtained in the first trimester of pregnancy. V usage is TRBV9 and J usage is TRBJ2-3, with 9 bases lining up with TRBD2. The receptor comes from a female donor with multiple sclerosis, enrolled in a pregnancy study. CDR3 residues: CASSLWASGVGTQYF. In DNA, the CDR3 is TGTGCCAGCAGCCTCTGGGCTAGCGGGGTTGGTACGCAGTATTTT.